This TCR beta chain was recorded in a study of T-cell memory formation after mild COVID-19. The overall study: Largely donor-specific sequence clusters came from two donors.

A single record per CDR3 protein comes from TCRdb applying MiXCR to the 5' RACE reads. This sample carries under 300,000 distinct CDR3 sequences, approximately 9% of them seen once, and the ten largest clones take around a fifth. With regard to this clonotype: Its cognate antigen is unknown.

There are 14 residues in the CDR3. V was clipped by 2 bases and J by 4 bases, with 11 bases between them. Germline V gene sequence: CDR1 SEHNR, CDR2 FQNEAQ (reference sequence). Whole-study results and caveats: Contracting clones from day 15 to 85 had balanced CD4/CD8; later expanders favoured CD4+.

Input material: PBMCs or a T cell subset sorted from them (not recorded which). J is TRBJ2-5 and V is TRBV7-9; tentative D call: TRBD2 (6 bases). The sequence was obtained from a man aged 18 to 35 who had mild COVID-19 (a few samples of this study predate the infection). Cell type and time point are not known. The CDR3: CASSLYRGGETQYF. The DNA for the CDR3 is TGTGCCAGCAGCTTATATAGGGGAGGAGAGACCCAGTACTTC.